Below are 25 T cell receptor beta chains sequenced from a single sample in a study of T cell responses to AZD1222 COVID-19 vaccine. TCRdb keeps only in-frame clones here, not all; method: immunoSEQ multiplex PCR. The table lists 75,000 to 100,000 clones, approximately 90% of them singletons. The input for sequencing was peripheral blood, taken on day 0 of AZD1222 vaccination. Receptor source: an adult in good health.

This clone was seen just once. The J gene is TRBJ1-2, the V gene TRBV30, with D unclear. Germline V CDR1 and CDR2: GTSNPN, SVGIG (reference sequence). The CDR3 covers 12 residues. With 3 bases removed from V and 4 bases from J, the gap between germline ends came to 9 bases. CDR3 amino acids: CAWSPFVYGYTF. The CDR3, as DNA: TGTGCCTGGAGCCCGTTTGTCTATGGCTACACCTTC.

The CDR3 coding sequence is TGTGCCAGCAGCCCCCTGACGGGGGGGCGTGGCGAGACCCAGTACTTC. This translates into CASSPLTGGRGETQYF. V usage is TRBV6-2 or TRBV6-3 and J usage is TRBJ2-5, with TRBD2 matching 8 bases. Germline V lookup: CDR1 MNHEY, CDR2 SVGEGT. This CDR3 has 16 amino acids. V shed 6 bases, J shed 5 bases, and the junction held 14 bases outside the gene matches.

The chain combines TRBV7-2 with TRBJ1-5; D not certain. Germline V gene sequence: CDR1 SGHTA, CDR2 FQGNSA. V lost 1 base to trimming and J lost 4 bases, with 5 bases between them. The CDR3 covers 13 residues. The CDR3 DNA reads TGTGCCAGCAGCTTAGACGGAAATCAGCCCCAGCATTTT. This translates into CASSLDGNQPQHF.

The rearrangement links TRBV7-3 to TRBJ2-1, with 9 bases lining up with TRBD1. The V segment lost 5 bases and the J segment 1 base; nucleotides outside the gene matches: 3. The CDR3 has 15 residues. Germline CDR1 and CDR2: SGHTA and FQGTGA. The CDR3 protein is CASSRGTGSYNEQFF. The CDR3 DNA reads TGTGCCAGCAGCCGGGGGACAGGGTCCTACAATGAGCAGTTCTTC.

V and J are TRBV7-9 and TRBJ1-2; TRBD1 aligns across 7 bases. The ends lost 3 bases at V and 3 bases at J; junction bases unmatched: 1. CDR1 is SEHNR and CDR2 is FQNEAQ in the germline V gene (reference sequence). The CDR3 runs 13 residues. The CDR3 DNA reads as TGTGCCAGCAGCTTCGGGACAGACTATGGCTACACCTTC. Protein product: CASSFGTDYGYTF.

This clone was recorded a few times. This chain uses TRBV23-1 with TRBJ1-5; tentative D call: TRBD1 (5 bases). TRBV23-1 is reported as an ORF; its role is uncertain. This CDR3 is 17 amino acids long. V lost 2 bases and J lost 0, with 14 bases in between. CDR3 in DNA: TGCGCCAGCAGTCAAAACGACAGCCTTGGTAGCAATCAGCCCCAGCATTTT. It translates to CASSQNDSLGSNQPQHF.

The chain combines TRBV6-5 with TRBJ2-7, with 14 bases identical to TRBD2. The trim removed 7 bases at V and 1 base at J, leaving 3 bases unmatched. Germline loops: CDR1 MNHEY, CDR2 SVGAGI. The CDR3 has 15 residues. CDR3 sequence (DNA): TGTGCCAGCACGGGACTAGCGGGGGAGTCCTACGAGCAGTACTTC. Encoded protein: CASTGLAGESYEQYF.

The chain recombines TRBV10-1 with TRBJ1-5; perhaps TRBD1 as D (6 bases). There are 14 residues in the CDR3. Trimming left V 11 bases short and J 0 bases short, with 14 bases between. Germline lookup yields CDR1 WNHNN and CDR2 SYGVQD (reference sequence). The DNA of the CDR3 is TGCGCCCCCGGGGGGGGCCCTAGCAATCAGCCCCAGCATTTT. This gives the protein CAPGGGPSNQPQHF.

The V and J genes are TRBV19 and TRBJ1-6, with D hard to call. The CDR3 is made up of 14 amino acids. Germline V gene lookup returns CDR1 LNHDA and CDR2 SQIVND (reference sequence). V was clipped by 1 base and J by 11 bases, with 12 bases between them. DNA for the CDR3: TGTGCCAGTAGTATAGGTCCAATCCAGCCACCCCTCCACTTT. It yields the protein CASSIGPIQPPLHF.

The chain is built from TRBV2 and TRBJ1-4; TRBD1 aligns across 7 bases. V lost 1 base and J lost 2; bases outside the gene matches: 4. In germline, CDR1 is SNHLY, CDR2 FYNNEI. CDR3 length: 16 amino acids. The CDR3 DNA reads TGTGCCAGCAGTGAAGTAGACAGGGTTACTAATGAAAAACTGTTTTTT. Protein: CASSEVDRVTNEKLFF.

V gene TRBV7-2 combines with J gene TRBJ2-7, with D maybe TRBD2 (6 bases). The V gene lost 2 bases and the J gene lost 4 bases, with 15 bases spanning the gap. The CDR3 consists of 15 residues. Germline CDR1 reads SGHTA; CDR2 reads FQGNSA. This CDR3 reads CASSLFGGEVYEQYF. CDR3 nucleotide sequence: TGTGCCAGCAGCTTATTCGGGGGAGAAGTATACGAGCAGTACTTC.

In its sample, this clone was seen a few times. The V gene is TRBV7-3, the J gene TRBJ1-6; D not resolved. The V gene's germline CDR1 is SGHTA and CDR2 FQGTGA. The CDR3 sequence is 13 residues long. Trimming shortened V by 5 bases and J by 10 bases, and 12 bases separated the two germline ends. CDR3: CASSPGSASPLHF. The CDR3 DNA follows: TGTGCCAGCAGCCCCGGGTCCGCGTCACCCCTCCACTTT. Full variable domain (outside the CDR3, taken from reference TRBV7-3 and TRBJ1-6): GAGVSQTPSNKVTEKGKYVELRCDPISGHTALYWYRQSLGQGPEFLIYFQGTGAADDSGLPNDRFFAVRPEGSVSTLKIQRTERGDSAVYLCASSPGSASPLHFGNGTRLTVT.

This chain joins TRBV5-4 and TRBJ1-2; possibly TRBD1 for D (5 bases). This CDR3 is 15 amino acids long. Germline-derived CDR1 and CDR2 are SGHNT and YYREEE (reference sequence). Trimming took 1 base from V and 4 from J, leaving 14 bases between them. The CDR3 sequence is CASSLYRGGGYGYTF. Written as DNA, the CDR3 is TGTGCCAGCAGCTTGTACCGGGGGGGAGGCTATGGCTACACCTTC.

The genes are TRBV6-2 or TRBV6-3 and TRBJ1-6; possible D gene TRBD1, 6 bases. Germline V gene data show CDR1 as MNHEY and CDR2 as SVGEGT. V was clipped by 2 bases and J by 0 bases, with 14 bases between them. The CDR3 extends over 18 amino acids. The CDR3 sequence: CASSYIKGTSSYNSPLHF. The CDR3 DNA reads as TGTGCCAGCAGTTACATTAAAGGGACATCCTCCTATAATTCACCCCTCCACTTT.

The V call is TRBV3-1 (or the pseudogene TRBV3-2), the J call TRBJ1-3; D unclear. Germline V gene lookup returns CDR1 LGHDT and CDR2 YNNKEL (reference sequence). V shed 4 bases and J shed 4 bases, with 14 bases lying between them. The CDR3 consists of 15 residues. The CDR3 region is CASSPLPGRGNTIYF. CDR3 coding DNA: TGTGCCAGCAGCCCATTACCGGGCCGAGGAAACACCATATATTTT.

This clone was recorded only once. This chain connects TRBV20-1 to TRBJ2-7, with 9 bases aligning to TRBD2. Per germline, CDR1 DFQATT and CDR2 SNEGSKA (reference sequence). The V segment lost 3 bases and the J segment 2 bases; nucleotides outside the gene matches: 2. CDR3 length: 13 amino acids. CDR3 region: CSASSSGAYEQYF. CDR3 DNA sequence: TGCAGTGCTAGTTCTAGCGGGGCCTACGAGCAGTACTTC.

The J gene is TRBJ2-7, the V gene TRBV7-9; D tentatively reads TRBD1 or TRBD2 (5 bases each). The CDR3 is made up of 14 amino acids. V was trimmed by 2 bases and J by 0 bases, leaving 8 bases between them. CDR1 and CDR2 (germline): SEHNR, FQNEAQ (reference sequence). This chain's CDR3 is CASSLPGTSYEQYF. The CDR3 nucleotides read TGTGCCAGCAGCTTACCCGGGACCTCCTACGAGCAGTACTTC.

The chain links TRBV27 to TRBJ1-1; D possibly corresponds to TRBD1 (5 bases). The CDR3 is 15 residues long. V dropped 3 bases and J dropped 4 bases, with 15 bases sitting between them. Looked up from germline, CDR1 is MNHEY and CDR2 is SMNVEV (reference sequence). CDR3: CASSFVRGLGTEAFF. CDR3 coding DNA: TGTGCCAGCAGTTTCGTTCGGGGCCTGGGCACTGAAGCTTTCTTT.

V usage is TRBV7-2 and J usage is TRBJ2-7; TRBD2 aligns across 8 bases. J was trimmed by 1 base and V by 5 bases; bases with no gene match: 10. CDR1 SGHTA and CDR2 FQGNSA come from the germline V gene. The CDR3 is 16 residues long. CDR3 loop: CASSRGSGGRSYEQYF. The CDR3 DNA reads TGTGCCAGCAGCCGCGGAAGCGGGGGCCGATCCTACGAGCAGTACTTC.

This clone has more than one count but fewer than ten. The chain's CDR3 is CASSVGTSGGLTTYF. The CDR3 bases are TGTGCCAGCAGCGTCGGGACTAGCGGGGGGCTCACTACGTATTTT. The chain uses TRBV7-8 and TRBJ2-3; 15 bases align to TRBD2. The CDR3 is 15 amino acids. J gave up 14 bases and V 5 bases, and 11 bases lay outside the gene matches. Germline CDR1 reads SGHVS; CDR2 reads FQNEAQ.

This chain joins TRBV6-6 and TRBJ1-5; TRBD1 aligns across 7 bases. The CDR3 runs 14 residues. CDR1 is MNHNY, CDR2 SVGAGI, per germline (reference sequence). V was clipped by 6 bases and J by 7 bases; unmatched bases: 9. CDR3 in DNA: TGTGCCAGCAGCAAAACACAGGGGAAGCAGCCCCAGCATTTT. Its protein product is CASSKTQGKQPQHF.

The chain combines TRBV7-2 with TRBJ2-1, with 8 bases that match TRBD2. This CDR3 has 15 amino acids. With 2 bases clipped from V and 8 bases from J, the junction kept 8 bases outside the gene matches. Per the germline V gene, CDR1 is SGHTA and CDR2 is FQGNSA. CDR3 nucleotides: TGTGCCAGCAGCTTAATAACCGGGGGGGCCTATGAGCAGTTCTTC. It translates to CASSLITGGAYEQFF. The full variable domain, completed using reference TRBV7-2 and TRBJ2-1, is GAGVSQSPSNKVTEKGKDVELRCDPISGHTALYWYRQSLGQGLEFLIYFQGNSAPDKSGLPSDRFSAERTGGSVSTLTIQRTQQEDSAVYLCASSLITGGAYEQFFGPGTRLTVL.

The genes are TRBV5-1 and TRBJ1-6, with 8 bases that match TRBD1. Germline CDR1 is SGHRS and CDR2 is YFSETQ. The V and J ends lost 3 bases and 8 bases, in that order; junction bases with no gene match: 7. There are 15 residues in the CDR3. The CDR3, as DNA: TGCGCCAGCAGCTCACGGACAGGGACGGATTCACCCCTCCACTTT. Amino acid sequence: CASSSRTGTDSPLHF.

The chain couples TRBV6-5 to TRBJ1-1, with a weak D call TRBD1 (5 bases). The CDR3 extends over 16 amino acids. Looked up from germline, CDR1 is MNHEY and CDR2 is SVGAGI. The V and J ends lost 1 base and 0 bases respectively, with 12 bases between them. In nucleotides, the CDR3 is TGTGCCAGCAGTTACTGGGACGGCCTTATGAACACTGAAGCTTTCTTT. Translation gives CASSYWDGLMNTEAFF.

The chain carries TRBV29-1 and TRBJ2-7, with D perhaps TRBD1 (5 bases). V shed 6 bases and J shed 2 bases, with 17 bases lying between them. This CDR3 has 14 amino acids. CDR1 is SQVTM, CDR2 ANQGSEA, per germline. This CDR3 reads CSVSPDNSAYEQYF. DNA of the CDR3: TGCAGCGTCTCGCCGGACAATTCGGCCTACGAGCAGTACTTC.